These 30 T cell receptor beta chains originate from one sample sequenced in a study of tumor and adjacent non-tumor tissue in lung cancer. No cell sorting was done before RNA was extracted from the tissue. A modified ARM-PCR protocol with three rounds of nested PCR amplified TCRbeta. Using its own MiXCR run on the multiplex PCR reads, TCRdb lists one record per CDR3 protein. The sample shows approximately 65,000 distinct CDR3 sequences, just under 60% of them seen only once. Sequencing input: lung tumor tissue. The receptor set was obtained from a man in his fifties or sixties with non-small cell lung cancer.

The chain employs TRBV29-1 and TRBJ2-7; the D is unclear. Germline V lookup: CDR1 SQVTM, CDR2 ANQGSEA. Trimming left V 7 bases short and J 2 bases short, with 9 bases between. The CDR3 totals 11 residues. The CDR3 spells CSAALTYEQYF. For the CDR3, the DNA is TGCAGCGCTGCCCTGACCTACGAGCAGTACTTC.

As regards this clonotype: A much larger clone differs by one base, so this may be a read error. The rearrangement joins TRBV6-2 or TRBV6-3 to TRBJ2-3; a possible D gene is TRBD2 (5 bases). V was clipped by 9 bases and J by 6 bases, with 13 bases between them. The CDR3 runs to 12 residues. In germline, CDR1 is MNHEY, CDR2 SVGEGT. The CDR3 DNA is TGTGCCAGTAGCGAGAGTGAGGATACGCAGTATTTT. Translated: CASSESEDTQYF.

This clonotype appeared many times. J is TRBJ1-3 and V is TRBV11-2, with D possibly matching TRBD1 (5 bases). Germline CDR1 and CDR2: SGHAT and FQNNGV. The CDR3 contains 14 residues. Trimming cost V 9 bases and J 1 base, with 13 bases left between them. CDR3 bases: TGTGCCAGTTCGACCAGGGTTTCTGGAAACACCATATATTTT. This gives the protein CASSTRVSGNTIYF. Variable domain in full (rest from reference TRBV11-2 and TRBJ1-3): EAGVAQSPRYKIIEKRQSVAFWCNPISGHATLYWYQQILGQGPKLLIQFQNNGVVDDSQLPKDRFSAERLKGVDSTLKIQPAKLEDSAVYLCASSTRVSGNTIYFGEGSWLTVV.

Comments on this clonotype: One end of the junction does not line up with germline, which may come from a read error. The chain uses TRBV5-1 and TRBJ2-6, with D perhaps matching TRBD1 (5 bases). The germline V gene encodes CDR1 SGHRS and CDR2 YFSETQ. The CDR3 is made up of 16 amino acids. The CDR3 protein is CASSFDVASGANLLTF. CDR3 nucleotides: TGCGCCAGCAGCTTCGACGTAGCCTCTGGGGCCAACCTCCTGACTTTC.

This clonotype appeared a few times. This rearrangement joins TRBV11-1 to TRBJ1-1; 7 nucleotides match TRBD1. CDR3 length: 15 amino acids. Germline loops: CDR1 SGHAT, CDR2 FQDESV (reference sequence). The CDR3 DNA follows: TGTGCTACCAGCTTAGGCACTGCAGGGGGCACTGAAGCTTTCTTT. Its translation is CATSLGTAGGTEAFF.

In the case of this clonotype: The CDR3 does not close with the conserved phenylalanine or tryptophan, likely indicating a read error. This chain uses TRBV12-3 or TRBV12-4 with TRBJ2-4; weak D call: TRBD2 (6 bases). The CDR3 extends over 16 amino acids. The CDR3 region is CASSLQAQLAENIQYL. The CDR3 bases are TGTGCCAGCAGTTTACAGGCGCAACTAGCCGAAAACATTCAGTACCTC.

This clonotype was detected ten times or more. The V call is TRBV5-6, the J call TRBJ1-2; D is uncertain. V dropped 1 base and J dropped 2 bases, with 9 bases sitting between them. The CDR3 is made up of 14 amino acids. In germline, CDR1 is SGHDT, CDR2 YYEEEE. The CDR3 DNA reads TGTGCCAGCAGCTTGCCGGGAGCGAACTATGGCTACACCTTC. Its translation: CASSLPGANYGYTF. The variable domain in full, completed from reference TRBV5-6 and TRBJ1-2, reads DAGVTQSPTHLIKTRGQQVTLRCSPKSGHDTVSWYQQALGQGPQFIFQYYEEEERQRGNFPDRFSGHQFPNYSSELNVNALLLGDSALYLCASSLPGANYGYTFGSGTRLTVV.

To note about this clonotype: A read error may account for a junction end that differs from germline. DNA of the CDR3: TGTACCAGGAGTTTAATTCCTAGGTTGGCTTTCTTT. Residues: CTRSLIPRLAFF. The chain joins TRBV12-3 or TRBV12-4 to TRBJ1-1; D is unclear. This CDR3 is built from 12 residues.

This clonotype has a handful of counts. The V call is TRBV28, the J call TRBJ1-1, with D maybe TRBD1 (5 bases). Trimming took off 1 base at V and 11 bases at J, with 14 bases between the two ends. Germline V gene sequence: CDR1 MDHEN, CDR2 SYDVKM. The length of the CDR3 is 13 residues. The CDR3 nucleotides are TGTGCCAGCAGTTTATCCGGGGGTCTTCGTGCTTTCTTT. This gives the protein CASSLSGGLRAFF.

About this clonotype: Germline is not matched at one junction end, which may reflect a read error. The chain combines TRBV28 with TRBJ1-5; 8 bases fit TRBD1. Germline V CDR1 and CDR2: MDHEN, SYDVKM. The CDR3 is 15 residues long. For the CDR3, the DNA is TGTGCCAGCAGTCGCATGGGACAGGCCTCTCAGCCCCGGCATTTT. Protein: CASSRMGQASQPRHF.

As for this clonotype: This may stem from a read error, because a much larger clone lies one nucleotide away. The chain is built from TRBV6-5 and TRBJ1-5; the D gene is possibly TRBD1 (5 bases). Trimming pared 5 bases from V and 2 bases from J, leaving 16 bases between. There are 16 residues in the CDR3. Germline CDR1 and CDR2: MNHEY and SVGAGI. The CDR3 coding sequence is TGTGCCAGCAGTAGGGGCATGGGGCTAGGCAATCAGCCCCAGCATTTT. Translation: CASSRGMGLGNQPQHF.

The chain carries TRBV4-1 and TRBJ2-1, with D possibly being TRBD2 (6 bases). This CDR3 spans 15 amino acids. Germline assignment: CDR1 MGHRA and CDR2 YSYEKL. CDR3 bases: TGCACTAGCAGCCAACTGTCACTCTCCTACAATGAGCAGTTCTTC. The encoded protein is CTSSQLSLSYNEQFF.

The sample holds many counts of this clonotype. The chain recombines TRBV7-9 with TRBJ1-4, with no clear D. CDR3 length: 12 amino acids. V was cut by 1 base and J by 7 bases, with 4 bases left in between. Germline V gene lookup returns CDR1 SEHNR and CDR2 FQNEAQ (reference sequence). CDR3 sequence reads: CASSLEVEKLFF. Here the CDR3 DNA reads TGTGCCAGCAGCTTAGAAGTTGAAAAACTGTTTTTT.

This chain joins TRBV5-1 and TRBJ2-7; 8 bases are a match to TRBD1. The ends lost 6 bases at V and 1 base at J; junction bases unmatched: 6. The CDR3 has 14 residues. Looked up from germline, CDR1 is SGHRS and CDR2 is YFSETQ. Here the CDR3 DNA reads TGCGCCAGCAACTTCGGACAGGGTTCCTACGAGCAGTACTTC. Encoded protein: CASNFGQGSYEQYF.

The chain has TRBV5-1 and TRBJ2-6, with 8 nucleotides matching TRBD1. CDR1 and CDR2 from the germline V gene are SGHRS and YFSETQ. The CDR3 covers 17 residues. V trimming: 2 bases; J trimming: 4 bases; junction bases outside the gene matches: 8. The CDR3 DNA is TGCGCCAGCAGCTTACGCCAGGGGGCTGCGGGGGCCAACGTCCTGACTTTC. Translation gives CASSLRQGAAGANVLTF.

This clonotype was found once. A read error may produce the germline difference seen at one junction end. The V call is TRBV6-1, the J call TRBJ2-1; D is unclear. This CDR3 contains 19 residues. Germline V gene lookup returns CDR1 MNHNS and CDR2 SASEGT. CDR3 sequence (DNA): TGTGTCAGCAGTGAGCACCACTCACTAAGCTTGAGCTCCTACAATGAGCAGTTCTTC. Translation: CVSSEHHSLSLSSYNEQFF.

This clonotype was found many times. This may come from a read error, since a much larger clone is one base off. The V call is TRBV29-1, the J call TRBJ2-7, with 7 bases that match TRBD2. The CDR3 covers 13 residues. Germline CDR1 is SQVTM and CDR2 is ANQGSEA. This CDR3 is CSAEVTERGEQYF. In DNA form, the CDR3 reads TGCAGCGCTGAAGTGACGGAGCGGGGCGAGCAGTACTTC.

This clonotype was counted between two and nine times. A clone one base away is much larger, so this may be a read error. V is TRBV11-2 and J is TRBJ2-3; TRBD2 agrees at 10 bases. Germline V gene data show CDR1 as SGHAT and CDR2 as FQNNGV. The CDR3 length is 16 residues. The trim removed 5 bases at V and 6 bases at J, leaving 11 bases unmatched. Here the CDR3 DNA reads TGTGCCAGCAGCCCGTGGAGCGGGAGGGCCCGGGATACGCAGTATTTT. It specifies CASSPWSGRARDTQYF.

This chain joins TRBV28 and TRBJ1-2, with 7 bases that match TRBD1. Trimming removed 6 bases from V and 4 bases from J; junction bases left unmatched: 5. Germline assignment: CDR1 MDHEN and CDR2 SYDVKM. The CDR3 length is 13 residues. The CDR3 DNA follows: TGTGCCAGCAGCGGACAGGCGGGCTATGGCTACACCTTC. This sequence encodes CASSGQAGYGYTF.

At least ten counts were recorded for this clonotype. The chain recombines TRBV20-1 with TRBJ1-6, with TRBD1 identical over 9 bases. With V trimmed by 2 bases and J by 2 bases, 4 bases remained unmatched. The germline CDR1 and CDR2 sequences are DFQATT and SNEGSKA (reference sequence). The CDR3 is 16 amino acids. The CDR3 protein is CSARPRTGAYNSPLHF. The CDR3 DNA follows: TGCAGTGCTAGACCAAGGACAGGGGCCTATAATTCACCCCTCCACTTT.

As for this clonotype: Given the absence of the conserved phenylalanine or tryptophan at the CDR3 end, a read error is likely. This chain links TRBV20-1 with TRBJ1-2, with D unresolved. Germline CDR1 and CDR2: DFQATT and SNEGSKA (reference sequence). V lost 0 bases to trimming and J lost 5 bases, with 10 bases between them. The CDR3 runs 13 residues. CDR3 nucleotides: TGCAGTGCTAGAGATCTGGGCCAGTATGGCTACACCATC. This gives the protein CSARDLGQYGYTI.

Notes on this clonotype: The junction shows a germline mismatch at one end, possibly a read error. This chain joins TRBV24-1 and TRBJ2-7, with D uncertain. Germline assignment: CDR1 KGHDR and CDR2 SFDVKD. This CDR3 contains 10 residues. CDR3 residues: CTTSVWEQYF. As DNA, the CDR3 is TGTACCACCAGTGTCTGGGAGCAGTACTTC.

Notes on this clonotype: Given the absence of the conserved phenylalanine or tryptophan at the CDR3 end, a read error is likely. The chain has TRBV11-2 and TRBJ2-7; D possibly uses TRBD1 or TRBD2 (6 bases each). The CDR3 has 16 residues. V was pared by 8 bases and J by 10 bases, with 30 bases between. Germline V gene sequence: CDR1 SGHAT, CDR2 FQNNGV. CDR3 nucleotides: TGTGCCAGCGGCTCTGCCCGGGGGCAGGCCCCTTGGGAACAGTACTTA. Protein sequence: CASGSARGQAPWEQYL.

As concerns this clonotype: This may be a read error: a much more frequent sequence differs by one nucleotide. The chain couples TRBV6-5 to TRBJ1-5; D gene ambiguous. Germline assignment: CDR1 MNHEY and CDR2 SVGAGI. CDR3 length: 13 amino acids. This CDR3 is CASSYGGNQLQHF. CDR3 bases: TGTGCCAGCAGTTACGGTGGCAATCAGCTCCAGCATTTT.

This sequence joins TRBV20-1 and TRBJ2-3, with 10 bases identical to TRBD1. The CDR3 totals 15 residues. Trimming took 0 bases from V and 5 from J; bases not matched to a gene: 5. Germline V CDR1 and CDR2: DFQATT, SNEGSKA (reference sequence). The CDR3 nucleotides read TGCAGTGCTAGAGATGGGACAGGGGCTGGAGATACGCAGTATTTT. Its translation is CSARDGTGAGDTQYF.

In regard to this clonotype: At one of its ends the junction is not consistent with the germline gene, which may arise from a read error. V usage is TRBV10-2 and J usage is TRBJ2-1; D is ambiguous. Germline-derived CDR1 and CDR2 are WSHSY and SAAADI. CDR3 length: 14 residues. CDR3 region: CASSESGPYNQQFF. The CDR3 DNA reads TGCGCCAGCAGTGAGTCTGGCCCCTACAATCAGCAGTTCTTC.

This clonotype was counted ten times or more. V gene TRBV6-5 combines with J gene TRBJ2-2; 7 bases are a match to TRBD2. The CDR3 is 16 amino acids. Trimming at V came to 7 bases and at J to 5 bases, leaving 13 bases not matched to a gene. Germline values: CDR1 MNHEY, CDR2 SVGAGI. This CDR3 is CASNPRPSGVTGELFF. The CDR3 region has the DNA TGTGCCAGCAACCCCAGGCCTAGCGGAGTAACCGGGGAGCTGTTTTTT.

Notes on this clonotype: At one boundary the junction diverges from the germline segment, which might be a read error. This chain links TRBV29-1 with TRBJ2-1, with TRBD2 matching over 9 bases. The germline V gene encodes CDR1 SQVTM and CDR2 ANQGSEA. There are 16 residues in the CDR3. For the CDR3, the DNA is TGCAGCGTTAAGGACGGGCTAGCGGGGCACCGCAATGTGCAGTTATTC. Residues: CSVKDGLAGHRNVQLF.

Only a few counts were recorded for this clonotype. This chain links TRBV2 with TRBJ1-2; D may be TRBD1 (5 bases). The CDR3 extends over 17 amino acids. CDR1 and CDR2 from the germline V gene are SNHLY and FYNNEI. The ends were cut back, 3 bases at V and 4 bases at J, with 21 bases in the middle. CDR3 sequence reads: CASSDPRWAGPGYGYTF. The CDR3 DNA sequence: TGTGCCAGCAGTGACCCCCGGTGGGCAGGGCCGGGCTATGGCTACACCTTC.

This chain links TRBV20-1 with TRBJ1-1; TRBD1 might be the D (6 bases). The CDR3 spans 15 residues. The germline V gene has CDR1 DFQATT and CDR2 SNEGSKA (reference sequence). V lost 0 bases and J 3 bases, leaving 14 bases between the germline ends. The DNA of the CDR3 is TGCAGTGCTAGAGATCCTACAGGGAGAGACACTGAAGCTTTCTTT. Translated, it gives CSARDPTGRDTEAFF.